The 19 T cell receptor beta chains listed next were all sequenced from one sample in a study of T cells after yellow fever vaccination. TCRdb re-derived calls from the 5' RACE reads in MiXCR, one entry per CDR3 protein. The sample holds about 60,000 distinct CDR3 sequences, more than 5.5% seen once. The starting material was CD8+ T cells sorted from PBMCs, obtained on the day of the first yellow fever vaccination. These receptors were taken from a man aged 18-30 years who received the YFV17D yellow fever vaccine.

This clonotype was seen many times. The chain couples TRBV15 to TRBJ2-3; TRBD2 matches at 8 bases. This CDR3 has 16 amino acids. The germline CDR1 and CDR2 sequences are LNHNV and YYDKDF (reference sequence). V lost 8 bases to trimming and J lost 4 bases; unmatched junction nucleotides: 14. The CDR3 DNA sequence: TGTGCCACCGCTGATGGAACTAGCGGCTGGTCAGATACGCAGTATTTT. This sequence encodes CATADGTSGWSDTQYF.

This clonotype has more than one count but fewer than ten. The CDR3: CASSQEVAGVAGSSYEQYF. The CDR3 bases are TGCGCCAGCAGCCAAGAAGTGGCCGGTGTAGCGGGGAGCTCCTACGAGCAGTACTTC. V usage is TRBV4-1 and J usage is TRBJ2-7, with 8 nucleotides matching TRBD2. The CDR3 covers 19 residues. The V gene end was trimmed by 0 bases and the J gene end by 0 bases; junction bases not matched to a gene: 13. Germline lookup yields CDR1 MGHRA and CDR2 YSYEKL.

This clonotype is medium-sized in the sample. The V and J genes are TRBV6-5 and TRBJ2-7, with 8 bases lining up with TRBD2. The V gene's germline CDR1 is MNHEY and CDR2 SVGAGI. The CDR3 has 15 amino acids. Trimming took 9 bases from V and 1 from J; bases not matched to a gene: 11. The CDR3: CASPWPRGRSYEQYV. The CDR3 nucleotides are TGTGCCAGTCCCTGGCCTCGCGGGAGGTCCTACGAGCAGTACGTC.

The sample holds many counts of this clonotype. The V call is TRBV4-1, the J call TRBJ1-1; a possible D gene is TRBD1 (6 bases). The CDR3 sequence is 15 residues long. With 0 bases removed from V and 7 bases from J, the gap between germline ends came to 15 bases. Germline CDR1 and CDR2: MGHRA and YSYEKL. The DNA of the CDR3 is TGCGCCAGCAGCCAAGACGTCCTAGGGGGAATTGAAGCTTTCTTT. Its translation is CASSQDVLGGIEAFF.

The J gene is TRBJ2-6, the V gene TRBV5-1; perhaps TRBD2 as D (5 bases). The CDR3 contains 14 residues. The germline V gene encodes CDR1 SGHRS and CDR2 YFSETQ. V shed 4 bases and J shed 4 bases, with 9 bases lying between them. The CDR3 region is CASSGRPGANVLTF. The CDR3 bases are TGCGCCAGCAGCGGGAGACCGGGGGCCAACGTCCTGACTTTC.

This clonotype has a handful of counts. This sequence joins TRBV27 and TRBJ2-1; 8 positions agree with TRBD2. The CDR3 is 17 amino acids. After removal of 7 bases from V and 4 bases from J, the junction contained 15 bases not matched to a gene. CDR1 and CDR2 (germline): MNHEY, SMNVEV (reference sequence). CDR3 nucleotide sequence: TGTGCCAGCACCGCCCCCTGGCGAGCGGGGGATTACAATGAGCAGTTCTTC. Encoded protein: CASTAPWRAGDYNEQFF.

This clonotype was counted between two and nine times. This rearrangement joins TRBV12-3 or TRBV12-4 to TRBJ2-3; 10 bases are a match to TRBD2. Trimming removed 3 bases from V and 2 bases from J; junction bases left unmatched: 2. The length of the CDR3 is 15 residues. CDR3 DNA: TGTGCCAGCAGTTTTAGCGGGGGGTCCACAGATACGCAGTATTTT. It yields the protein CASSFSGGSTDTQYF.

This chain joins TRBV7-8 and TRBJ1-1, with a weak D call TRBD1 (5 bases). The V and J ends lost 2 bases and 2 bases respectively, with 12 bases between them. The CDR3 is made up of 15 amino acids. The germline V gene has CDR1 SGHVS and CDR2 FQNEAQ. CDR3 protein: CASSLYRGINTEAFF. Written as DNA, the CDR3 is TGTGCCAGCAGCTTATATCGGGGGATAAACACTGAAGCTTTCTTT.

This clonotype was recorded at least ten times. The CDR3 spells CASRTTSGGAFEQFF. DNA of the CDR3: TGTGCCAGCAGAACGACTAGCGGGGGGGCTTTTGAGCAGTTCTTC. The chain couples TRBV12-3 or TRBV12-4 to TRBJ2-1; 14 bases are a match to TRBD2. The CDR3 runs to 15 residues. Trimming took 6 bases from V and 9 from J; bases not matched to a gene: 7.

A few counts support this clonotype. The chain is built from TRBV6-2 or TRBV6-3 and TRBJ1-1, with 9 positions matching TRBD1. This CDR3 region has 17 residues. The ends lost 3 bases at V and 3 bases at J; junction bases unmatched: 11. Germline V gene data show CDR1 as MNHEY and CDR2 as SVGEGT. DNA for the CDR3: TGTGCCAGCAGTTATCTACAGGGGGCAGTTCAGGACACTGAAGCTTTCTTT. Translated, it gives CASSYLQGAVQDTEAFF.

The table lists this clonotype with a few counts. The chain recombines TRBV7-9 with TRBJ2-1; D remains unclear. Per germline, CDR1 SEHNR and CDR2 FQNEAQ (reference sequence). The CDR3 has 12 amino acids. The V end lost 3 bases, the J end lost 6 bases, and 6 bases lay between the germline ends. The CDR3 reads CASSFSVNEQFF. The CDR3 coding sequence is TGTGCCAGCAGCTTCAGTGTCAATGAGCAGTTCTTC.

As for this clonotype: A read error may produce the germline difference seen at one junction end. The chain is built from TRBV7-6 and TRBJ2-1; D not resolved. This CDR3 spans 12 amino acids. Germline V gene lookup returns CDR1 SGHVS and CDR2 FNYEAQ. The CDR3 DNA sequence: TGTGCCAGCGGCTTAGTACCCAATGAGCAGTTCTTC. Its protein product is CASGLVPNEQFF.

This clonotype was detected many times. The CDR3 nucleotides read TGTGCCAGCAGCCCCCGGACTAGCGGCCACAATGAGCAGTTCTTC. The encoded protein is CASSPRTSGHNEQFF. The chain recombines TRBV9 with TRBJ2-1, with 10 bases lining up with TRBD2. CDR3 size: 15 residues. After removal of 4 bases from V and 5 bases from J, the junction contained 6 bases not matched to a gene. Germline V gives CDR1 SGDLS, CDR2 YYNGEE.

This clonotype was found many times. V is TRBV20-1 and J is TRBJ2-7, with 9 nucleotides matching TRBD2. CDR1 and CDR2 (germline): DFQATT, SNEGSKA (reference sequence). CDR3 size: 13 residues. The J segment lost 7 bases and the V segment lost 5 bases, leaving 9 bases of the junction unmatched. The CDR3: CSARAGGRREQYV. DNA of the CDR3: TGCAGTGCTCGAGCGGGGGGCCGGAGGGAGCAGTACGTC.

Comments on this clonotype: The junction does not match germline at one end; this may be a read error. The chain joins TRBV12-3 or TRBV12-4 to TRBJ2-5; D might be TRBD2 (5 bases). This CDR3 has 15 amino acids. The DNA for the CDR3 is TGTGCCGGCAGTCCAGGCAGCGGAATCCAAGAGACCCAGTACTTC. Its protein product is CAGSPGSGIQETQYF.

The chain joins TRBV5-1 to TRBJ2-6; TRBD1 matches at 7 bases. V shed 0 bases, J shed 4 bases, and the junction held 4 bases outside the gene matches. The CDR3 is 16 residues long. The V gene's germline CDR1 is SGHRS and CDR2 YFSETQ. CDR3 region: CASSLVQGEGANVLTF. The CDR3 nucleotides read TGCGCCAGCAGCTTGGTGCAGGGGGAGGGGGCCAACGTCCTGACTTTC.

A few counts support this clonotype. J is TRBJ2-7 and V is TRBV6-2 or TRBV6-3, with D perhaps matching TRBD2 (6 bases). Germline V gene sequence: CDR1 MNHEY, CDR2 SVGEGT. The CDR3 is 14 residues long. V was pared by 8 bases and J by 0 bases, with 14 bases between. The CDR3 loop reads CASGEDRFSYEQYF. The DNA of the CDR3 is TGTGCCAGCGGGGAGGACCGATTCTCCTACGAGCAGTACTTC.

This clonotype was seen repeatedly, ten times or more. The chain joins TRBV5-1 to TRBJ1-2; a weak D match, TRBD1 (6 bases). Germline loops: CDR1 SGHRS, CDR2 YFSETQ. The CDR3 has 15 residues. Trimming cost V 4 bases and J 3 bases, with 16 bases left between them. CDR3 sequence: CASSRRTANHYGYTF. The CDR3 DNA follows: TGCGCCAGCAGCCGGAGGACAGCCAACCACTATGGCTACACCTTC.

This clonotype occurred a few times. The genes are TRBV29-1 and TRBJ2-1; TRBD1 aligns across 10 bases. Germline lookup yields CDR1 SQVTM and CDR2 ANQGSEA. V shed 4 bases and J 3 bases; nucleotides not matched to a gene: 0. This CDR3 has 13 amino acids. The CDR3 sequence is CSVGTGGYNEQFF. CDR3 nucleotide sequence: TGCAGCGTTGGGACAGGGGGCTACAATGAGCAGTTCTTC.